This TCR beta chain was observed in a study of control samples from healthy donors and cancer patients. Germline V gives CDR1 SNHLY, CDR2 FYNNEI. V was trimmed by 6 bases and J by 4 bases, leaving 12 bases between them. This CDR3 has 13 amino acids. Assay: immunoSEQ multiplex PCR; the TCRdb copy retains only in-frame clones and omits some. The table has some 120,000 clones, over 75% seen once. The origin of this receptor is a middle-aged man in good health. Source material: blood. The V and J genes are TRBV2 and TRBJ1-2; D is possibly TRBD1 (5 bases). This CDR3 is CASRARESYGYTF. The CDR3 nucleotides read TGTGCCAGCAGGGCCAGGGAATCCTATGGCTACACCTTC.